One and the same sample provided the 28 T cell receptor beta chains below, sequenced in a study of blood T cell repertoires in COVID-19. Using immunoSEQ multiplex PCR, the repertoire was profiled, and TCRdb retains in-frame clones only, with some absent. The sample holds some 110,000 clones, 76% seen once. The sequenced material came from peripheral blood. The receptors originated from a man older than 75 with COVID-19, enrolled during active disease.

V is TRBV7-2 and J is TRBJ2-1; D possibly corresponds to TRBD2 (5 bases). The CDR3 sequence is 14 residues long. V lost 1 base to trimming and J lost 5 bases, with 9 bases between them. Germline V gene lookup returns CDR1 SGHTA and CDR2 FQGNSA. Here the CDR3 DNA reads TGTGCCAGCAGCTTAGTAGGAGGCAACAATGAGCAGTTCTTC. This codes for CASSLVGGNNEQFF.

This chain links TRBV29-1 with TRBJ2-1, with 11 bases aligning to TRBD2. CDR3 size: 14 residues. V lost 2 bases to trimming and J lost 8 bases; unmatched junction nucleotides: 5. The germline CDR1 and CDR2 sequences are SQVTM and ANQGSEA. CDR3 residues: CSVETSGRGDEQFF. CDR3 coding DNA: TGCAGCGTTGAAACTAGCGGGAGAGGGGATGAGCAGTTCTTC.

This clone was found once. The chain is built from TRBV9 and TRBJ2-7; TRBD2 matches 13 bases. Germline loops: CDR1 SGDLS, CDR2 YYNGEE. This CDR3 comprises 15 residues. With V trimmed by 4 bases and J by 4 bases, 5 bases remained unmatched. CDR3 protein: CASSPWTSGRYEQYF. The CDR3 nucleotides read TGTGCCAGCAGCCCCTGGACTAGCGGGAGATACGAGCAGTACTTC.

This rearrangement joins TRBV6-5 to TRBJ2-7; 8 bases align to TRBD2. The CDR3 has 13 amino acids. Germline V gene data show CDR1 as MNHEY and CDR2 as SVGAGI. J was trimmed by 4 bases and V by 6 bases; bases with no gene match: 5. CDR3 in DNA: TGTGCCAGCAGAGGGACTAGGCAATACGAGCAGTACTTC. Translation gives CASRGTRQYEQYF.

The chain joins TRBV6-1 to TRBJ1-4; D gene unclear. V was clipped by 6 bases and J by 8 bases, with 16 bases between them. The CDR3 contains 14 residues. Germline CDR1 is MNHNS and CDR2 is SASEGT. CDR3 sequence: CASSAWLEEEKLFF. Here the CDR3 DNA reads TGTGCCAGCAGCGCTTGGCTCGAGGAGGAAAAACTGTTTTTT.

The V and J genes are TRBV28 and TRBJ2-7; TRBD2 agrees at 9 bases. CDR1 and CDR2 (germline): MDHEN, SYDVKM. The CDR3 sequence is 15 residues long. The V and J ends lost 6 bases and 4 bases, in that order; junction bases with no gene match: 10. This CDR3 is CASRHRLAGMYEQYF. The CDR3 DNA sequence: TGTGCCAGCAGACATCGGCTAGCGGGAATGTACGAGCAGTACTTC. Full variable domain (remainder filled in from reference TRBV28 and TRBJ2-7): DVKVTQSSRYLVKRTGEKVFLECVQDMDHENMFWYRQDPGLGLRLIYFSYDVKMKEKGDIPEGYSVSREKKERFSLILESASTNQTSMYLCASRHRLAGMYEQYFGPGTRLTVT.

CDR3: CASSTGQYTEAFF. In DNA, the CDR3 is TGCGCCAGCAGCACGGGACAGTACACTGAAGCTTTCTTT. V gene TRBV5-1 combines with J gene TRBJ1-1, with TRBD1 matching 7 bases. CDR1 SGHRS and CDR2 YFSETQ come from the germline V gene. Trimming at V came to 4 bases and at J to 3 bases, leaving 3 bases not matched to a gene. The CDR3 contains 13 residues.

This clone was seen only once. The chain uses TRBV19 and TRBJ2-1; 7 bases map to TRBD2. V trimming: 10 bases; J trimming: 9 bases; junction bases outside the gene matches: 6. The CDR3 sequence is 11 residues long. Germline V CDR1 and CDR2: LNHDA, SQIVND (reference sequence). In DNA, the CDR3 is TGTGCCACCCGCGGGGGACCTGAGCAGTTCTTC. Its protein product is CATRGGPEQFF.

Comments on this clone: The identical CDR3 is also encoded by other nucleotide sequences in the sample. J is TRBJ1-5 and V is TRBV27, with D perhaps matching TRBD1 (6 bases). The CDR3 covers 14 residues. Trimming cost V 6 bases and J 3 bases, with 12 bases left between them. CDR1 is MNHEY, CDR2 SMNVEV, per germline (reference sequence). CDR3 nucleotide sequence: TGTGCCAGCAGCCTAGGACAGTTCAATCAGCCCCAGCATTTT. It is translated as CASSLGQFNQPQHF.

This rearrangement joins TRBV7-3 to TRBJ2-1; 10 bases fit TRBD2. The CDR3 has 15 amino acids. The germline CDR1 and CDR2 sequences are SGHTA and FQGTGA. Germline trimming cut 5 bases from V and 4 bases from J; bases unmatched to any gene: 5. The CDR3 DNA is TGTGCCAGCAGCCCGCTAGCGGGAGTTTACAATGAGCAGTTCTTC. Its translation: CASSPLAGVYNEQFF.

The chain recombines TRBV5-1 with TRBJ1-1, with unresolved D. This CDR3 is built from 14 residues. Germline values: CDR1 SGHRS, CDR2 YFSETQ. Trimming shortened V by 4 bases and J by 1 base, and 11 bases separated the two germline ends. The CDR3: CASSADSSNTEAFF. CDR3 sequence (DNA): TGCGCCAGCAGCGCGGACTCCTCGAACACTGAAGCTTTCTTT.

Only one count was recorded for this clone. V is TRBV9 and J is TRBJ2-3; D is possibly TRBD2 (5 bases). V shed 4 bases and J shed 7 bases, with 22 bases lying between them. Germline V gene lookup returns CDR1 SGDLS and CDR2 YYNGEE. The CDR3 has 16 amino acids. This CDR3 reads CASSIKERRVSNTQYF. The CDR3 coding sequence is TGTGCCAGCAGCATAAAAGAACGGCGGGTGAGCAATACGCAGTATTTT.

The V and J genes are TRBV6-5 and TRBJ2-7; D is perhaps TRBD1 (6 bases). The CDR3 extends over 14 amino acids. V was trimmed by 5 bases and J by 6 bases, leaving 17 bases between them. Germline CDR1 MNHEY, CDR2 SVGAGI. CDR3 DNA: TGTGCCAGCAGTAGGGACACCAAGGGGCTCGAGCAGTACTTC. Protein: CASSRDTKGLEQYF.

The chain combines TRBV18 with TRBJ2-3; 9 bases agree with TRBD1. The germline V gene encodes CDR1 KGHSH and CDR2 LQKENI. J lost 4 bases, V lost 6 bases, and 8 bases had no gene match. The CDR3 has 15 amino acids. CDR3 sequence (DNA): TGTGCCAGCTCGCTGTCGTACAGGGGGCCAGATACGCAGTATTTT. Encoded protein: CASSLSYRGPDTQYF.

V usage is TRBV3-1 (or the pseudogene TRBV3-2) and J usage is TRBJ1-4; 7 bases are a match to TRBD1. Per the germline V gene, CDR1 is LGHDT and CDR2 is YNNKEL (reference sequence). This CDR3 is built from 16 residues. Trimming at V came to 4 bases and at J to 3 bases, leaving 8 bases not matched to a gene. The CDR3: CASSLGGRGANEKLFF. CDR3 DNA sequence: TGTGCCAGCAGCCTCGGCGGCAGGGGGGCTAATGAAAAACTGTTTTTT.

The rearrangement joins TRBV28 to TRBJ2-2, with 7 bases matching TRBD1. J was trimmed by 4 bases and V by 2 bases; bases with no gene match: 4. The germline V gene encodes CDR1 MDHEN and CDR2 SYDVKM. This CDR3 region has 15 residues. The CDR3 DNA follows: TGTGCCAGCAGTTTACACAGGGGCTTCACCGGGGAGCTGTTTTTT. This gives the protein CASSLHRGFTGELFF.

This sequence joins TRBV19 and TRBJ2-3, with no clear D. The V gene's germline CDR1 is LNHDA and CDR2 SQIVND (reference sequence). The CDR3 contains 14 residues. V was pared by 6 bases and J by 5 bases, with 15 bases between. CDR3 DNA sequence: TGTGCCAGTAGAAACGCTTCAGGTCGAGATACGCAGTATTTT. It translates to CASRNASGRDTQYF.

This clone was detected only a few times. This chain connects TRBV28 to TRBJ1-4; TRBD1 agrees at 8 bases. In germline, CDR1 is MDHEN, CDR2 SYDVKM. The CDR3 contains 14 residues. The V segment lost 2 bases and the J segment 6 bases; nucleotides outside the gene matches: 2. The CDR3 protein is CASSLGQGYEKLFF. The CDR3, as DNA: TGTGCCAGCAGTTTAGGACAGGGCTATGAAAAACTGTTTTTT.

This clone appeared a single time. This rearrangement joins TRBV19 to TRBJ2-7; a weak D match, TRBD2 (6 bases). The V and J ends lost 1 base and 0 bases respectively, with 13 bases between them. The CDR3 has 16 residues. Looked up from germline, CDR1 is LNHDA and CDR2 is SQIVND (reference sequence). In nucleotides, the CDR3 is TGTGCCAGTAGTATAGCAAGCGGGCTCCTCTCCTACGAGCAGTACTTC. Translating it yields CASSIASGLLSYEQYF.

The V and J genes are TRBV10-3 and TRBJ2-6; tentative D call: TRBD2 (5 bases). V gave up 3 bases and J gave up 3 bases, with 12 bases separating them. The length of the CDR3 is 16 residues. Germline V gene lookup returns CDR1 ENHRY and CDR2 SYGVKD. The CDR3 sequence is CAISDSRVDGANVLTF. Here the CDR3 DNA reads TGTGCCATCAGTGACTCGAGGGTTGATGGGGCCAACGTCCTGACTTTC.

The chain is built from TRBV2 and TRBJ1-6; the match to TRBD1 covers 8 bases. After removal of 7 bases from V and 10 bases from J, the junction contained 9 bases not matched to a gene. The CDR3 runs to 14 residues. Germline V gene data show CDR1 as SNHLY and CDR2 as FYNNEI. Here the CDR3 DNA reads TGTGCCAGCAAAAGGACAGGGTCAGAGTCACCCCTCCACTTT. Its protein product is CASKRTGSESPLHF.

The count of this clone is one. This sample includes further DNA sequences coding for the same CDR3. This rearrangement joins TRBV28 to TRBJ2-7; 10 bases line up with TRBD1. Trimming at V came to 5 bases and at J to 2 bases, leaving 6 bases not matched to a gene. The CDR3 has 15 residues. The V gene's germline CDR1 is MDHEN and CDR2 SYDVKM. The DNA of the CDR3 is TGTGCCAGCAGTGGGGGGACAGGGGTAGCCTACGAGCAGTACTTC. It translates to CASSGGTGVAYEQYF.

The J gene is TRBJ1-1, the V gene TRBV2; TRBD1 is a possible D gene (5 bases). Between the trimmed V and J ends, which lost 6 bases and 1 base, there was a span of 12 bases. Germline V gene lookup returns CDR1 SNHLY and CDR2 FYNNEI. There are 14 residues in the CDR3. CDR3 sequence reads: CASRETTANTEAFF. The CDR3, as DNA: TGTGCCAGCAGGGAAACGACAGCGAACACTGAAGCTTTCTTT.

In its sample, this clone was seen once. One junction end disagrees with the germline gene, perhaps due to a read error. The chain has TRBV4-1 and TRBJ2-7, with TRBD2 identical over 10 bases. The CDR3 spans 15 residues. Germline V gene lookup returns CDR1 MGHRA and CDR2 YSYEKL. The CDR3 is CASSQDWYSGRKTSF. CDR3 nucleotides: TGCGCCAGCAGCCAAGATTGGTATAGCGGGAGGAAAACTAGCTTC.

The chain uses TRBV5-1 and TRBJ1-2, with 7 bases fitting TRBD1. CDR3 length: 13 amino acids. The V and J ends lost 4 bases and 8 bases, in that order; junction bases with no gene match: 8. CDR1 is SGHRS and CDR2 is YFSETQ in the germline V gene. CDR3 DNA: TGCGCCAGCAGCCCGGAACAGGGGTACGGCTACACCTTC. Translated: CASSPEQGYGYTF. Full variable domain (remainder filled in from reference TRBV5-1 and TRBJ1-2): KAGVTQTPRYLIKTRGQQVTLSCSPISGHRSVSWYQQTPGQGLQFLFEYFSETQRNKGNFPGRFSGRQFSNSRSEMNVSTLELGDSALYLCASSPEQGYGYTFGSGTRLTVV.

The chain recombines TRBV29-1 with TRBJ2-5; 12 bases align to TRBD1. With V trimmed by 4 bases and J by 5 bases, 5 bases remained unmatched. There are 14 residues in the CDR3. The germline V gene has CDR1 SQVTM and CDR2 ANQGSEA. CDR3 amino acids: CSVVGTGGRETQYF. CDR3 DNA sequence: TGCAGCGTTGTAGGGACAGGGGGCAGGGAGACCCAGTACTTC.

This rearrangement joins TRBV5-5 to TRBJ1-4, with TRBD1 matching over 8 bases. The germline V gene encodes CDR1 SGHKS and CDR2 YYEKEE (reference sequence). The V segment lost 0 bases and the J segment 5 bases; nucleotides outside the gene matches: 9. The length of the CDR3 is 17 residues. This chain's CDR3 is CASSLVQGAETNEKLFF. As DNA, the CDR3 is TGTGCCAGCAGCTTGGTTCAGGGGGCAGAAACGAATGAAAAACTGTTTTTT. Filled out from reference TRBV5-5 and TRBJ1-4, the complete variable domain reads DAGVTQSPTHLIKTRGQQVTLRCSPISGHKSVSWYQQVLGQGPQFIFQYYEKEERGRGNFPDRFSARQFPNYSSELNVNALLLGDSALYLCASSLVQGAETNEKLFFGSGTQLSVL.

The rearrangement links TRBV28 to TRBJ2-7, with 8 bases fitting TRBD1. The CDR3 sequence is 13 residues long. Germline trimming cut 6 bases from V and 5 bases from J; bases unmatched to any gene: 6. In germline, CDR1 is MDHEN, CDR2 SYDVKM. The CDR3 DNA reads as TGTGCCAGCAGCACCGGGACAGGTAACGAGCAGTACTTC. Translated: CASSTGTGNEQYF.